A selection of T cell receptor beta chains follows, all from one sample in a study of T-cell reconstitution after alpha-beta-depleted transplantation in children. TCRdb re-called the PCR reads through MiXCR, storing one row per CDR3 protein. This table holds roughly 790,000 distinct CDR3 sequences, 15% to 20% found once. The starting material was PBMCs, mostly from graft donor cells, obtained 360 days after TCRalphabeta/CD19-depleted stem cell transplant. The source of these receptors is a male patient under 18 who had a stem cell transplant for acute lymphoblastic leukemia, so the T cells may come from the graft donor. The CDR3 runs from the conserved cysteine through the conserved F or W. D genes are given only for firm matches. Rows may omit the clone size; those that give it use once, few, many or a size class.

>16|many|.|TRBJ2-7|TRBV4-2
CASSQDRGYPTYEQYF
TGTGCCAGCAGCCAAGATAGGGGATACCCCACCTACGAGCAGTACTTC
>15|.|.|TRBJ2-2|TRBV27
CASSFGGSWAGELFF
TGTGCCAGCAGTTTTGGGGGGAGTTGGGCCGGGGAGCTGTTTTTT
>19|few|TRBD2|TRBJ2-1|TRBV4-1
CASSQEGGLAGGPYNEQFF
TGCGCCAGCAGCCAAGAGGGGGGACTAGCGGGAGGGCCGTACAATGAGCAGTTCTTC
>14|.|.|TRBJ1-6|TRBV5-1
CASSLEGLDSPLHF
TGCGCCAGCAGCTTGGAGGGTTTGGATTCACCCCTCCACTTT
>11|.|.|TRBJ1-5|TRBV5-1
CASWSNQPQHF
TGCGCCAGTTGGAGCAATCAGCCCCAGCATTTT
>14|.|TRBD2|TRBJ2-7|TRBV5-1
CASSLLSGNYEQYF
TGCGCCAGCAGCCTTCTTAGCGGGAACTACGAGCAGTACTTC
>15|.|.|TRBJ2-3|TRBV7-8
CASSLVGAGPEAQYF
TGTGCCAGCAGCTTGGTTGGCGCGGGCCCCGAGGCGCAGTATTTT
>14|few|TRBD2|TRBJ2-5|TRBV5-1
CASSLSGEQETQYF
TGCGCCAGCAGCTTGAGCGGGGAACAAGAGACCCAGTACTTC
>16|.|.|TRBJ2-3|TRBV12-3/TRBV12-4
CASSPPMGARADTQYF
TGTGCCAGCAGTCCCCCTATGGGGGCCAGGGCAGATACGCAGTATTTT
>17|.|TRBD2|TRBJ2-2|TRBV4-2
CASSQDGSSGISGELFF
TGTGCCAGCAGCCAAGATGGCTCTAGCGGGATATCCGGGGAGCTGTTTTTT
>14|.|.|TRBJ2-3|TRBV11-2
CASSYQVGGDTQYF
TGTGCCAGCAGCTACCAAGTAGGGGGGGATACGCAGTATTTT
>20|.|TRBD1|TRBJ2-6|TRBV25-1
CASSEFSGTGSFSGANVLTF
TGTGCCAGCAGTGAATTTTCGGGGACAGGGAGTTTCTCTGGGGCCAACGTCCTGACTTTC
>18|.|TRBD1|TRBJ2-1|TRBV5-6
CASSFLDRRFLSYNEQFF
TGTGCCAGCAGCTTCCTGGACAGGCGTTTTCTGTCCTACAATGAGCAGTTCTTC
>14|.|.|TRBJ2-5|TRBV15
CATSRGRTQETQYF
TGTGCCACCAGCAGGGGAAGGACGCAAGAGACCCAGTACTTC
>15|.|.|TRBJ2-6|TRBV7-6
CASSWGLSGANVLTF
TGTGCCAGCTCCTGGGGGTTATCTGGGGCCAACGTCCTGACTTTC
>14|.|.|TRBJ2-7|TRBV2
CASSLRQISYEQYF
TGTGCCAGCAGCCTAAGACAGATATCCTACGAGCAGTACTTC
>13|.|.|TRBJ2-4|TRBV12-3/TRBV12-4
CASSDEGSDIQYF
TGTGCCAGCAGTGACGAGGGGTCGGACATTCAGTACTTC
>13|few|.|TRBJ1-1|TRBV29-1
CSFVRDWGTEAFF
TGCAGCTTCGTGCGAGATTGGGGCACTGAAGCTTTCTTT
>13|many|.|TRBJ2-7|TRBV5-1
CASSPTTPYEQYF
TGCGCCAGCAGCCCAACGACACCCTACGAGCAGTACTTC
>14|once|.|TRBJ2-2|TRBV11-2
CASSFAVRTGELFF
TGTGCCAGCAGCTTCGCAGTCCGCACCGGGGAGCTGTTTTTT
>19|few|TRBD2|TRBJ2-1|TRBV14
CASSQESGTSGRKYKEQFF
TGTGCCAGCAGCCAAGAAAGTGGGACTAGCGGGAGAAAATATAAAGAGCAGTTCTTC
>15|few|.|TRBJ1-1|TRBV12-3/TRBV12-4
CASRYDVRGNTEAFF
TGTGCCAGCCGTTACGACGTAAGGGGGAACACTGAAGCTTTCTTT
>15|few|.|TRBJ2-7|TRBV13
CASSLGRGYPYEQYF
TGTGCCAGCAGCTTAGGCCGAGGGTACCCCTACGAGCAGTACTTC
>14|.|TRBD2|TRBJ2-5|TRBV5-1
CASSVSGRGETQYF
TGCGCCAGCAGCGTAAGCGGGAGGGGCGAGACCCAGTACTTC
>16|.|.|TRBJ2-1|TRBV5-1
CASSLVPGLASNEQFF
TGCGCCAGCAGCTTGGTCCCGGGATTAGCGTCCAATGAGCAGTTCTTC
>15|.|TRBD1|TRBJ1-2|TRBV12-3/TRBV12-4
CASSYEGQGNYGYTF
TGTGCCAGCAGTTACGAAGGACAGGGGAACTATGGCTACACCTTC
>15|few|.|TRBJ2-7|TRBV7-2
CASSPQALVTYEQYF
TGTGCCAGCAGCCCTCAGGCCCTAGTTACCTACGAGCAGTACTTC
>18|.|TRBD2|TRBJ2-7|TRBV4-1
CASSQDRVAGEMGYEQYF
TGCGCCAGCAGCCAAGATAGGGTAGCGGGAGAAATGGGCTACGAGCAGTACTTC
>16|.|.|TRBJ2-2|TRBV6-2/TRBV6-3
CASSYGNGGNTGELFF
TGTGCCAGCAGTTATGGAAATGGAGGAAACACCGGGGAGCTGTTTTTT
>15|few|.|TRBJ1-2|TRBV15
CATSRDPRLSYGYTF
TGTGCCACCAGCAGAGATCCCCGACTGTCCTATGGCTACACCTTC
>14|few|.|TRBJ1-1|TRBV6-5
CASSWTSEDTEAFF
TGTGCCAGCAGTTGGACTTCTGAGGACACTGAAGCTTTCTTT
>12|once|.|TRBJ1-4|TRBV19
CASSPWTAGLFF
TGTGCCAGTAGTCCCTGGACCGCAGGTCTGTTTTTT
>16|few|.|TRBJ2-1|TRBV7-5
CISGGGSQMGYNEQFF
TGTATCTCTGGAGGGGGGTCCCAAATGGGCTACAATGAGCAGTTCTTC
>14|.|TRBD2|TRBJ2-7|TRBV20-1
CSASEVGGSYEQYF
TGCAGTGCTAGCGAGGTCGGGGGGAGCTACGAGCAGTACTTC
>15|few|.|TRBJ2-3|TRBV27
CASSLWTGNTDTQYF
TGTGCCAGCAGTTTATGGACTGGAAACACAGATACGCAGTATTTT
>13|.|TRBD2|TRBJ2-7|TRBV20-1
CSAFEREFYEQYF
TGCAGTGCCTTCGAGCGGGAGTTTTACGAGCAGTACTTC
>15|.|.|TRBJ2-7|TRBV7-6
CASSLSRARAGEQYF
TGTGCCAGCAGCCTGAGCAGGGCCCGGGCGGGCGAGCAGTACTTC
>13|.|TRBD1|TRBJ1-1|TRBV5-1
CASSQGQTFEAFF
TGCGCCAGCAGCCAGGGACAGACGTTTGAAGCTTTCTTT
>14|few|TRBD1|TRBJ2-5|TRBV2
CASIVTGGEETQYF
TGTGCCAGCATTGTGACAGGGGGCGAAGAGACCCAGTACTTC
>17|.|TRBD1|TRBJ1-1|TRBV5-1
CASSLVYRGRMNTEAFF
TGCGCCAGCAGCTTGGTATACAGGGGGCGGATGAACACTGAAGCTTTCTTT
>16|few|TRBD1|TRBJ1-2|TRBV5-1
CASSLAGDRGYYGYTF
TGCGCCAGCAGCTTGGCCGGGGACAGGGGTTACTATGGCTACACCTTC
>15|once|TRBD2|TRBJ2-5|TRBV7-2
CVSSLAGTFTETQYF
TGTGTCAGCAGCTTAGCGGGGACTTTTACGGAGACCCAGTACTTC
>14|few|.|TRBJ1-6|TRBV11-2
CASSPRQTVYPLHF
TGTGCCAGCAGCCCCCGACAGACCGTCTATCCCCTCCACTTT
>16|.|.|TRBJ2-6|TRBV20-1
CSASRRAASGANVLTF
TGCAGTGCTAGTAGGCGGGCCGCCTCTGGGGCCAACGTCCTGACTTTC
>12|few|.|TRBJ1-2|TRBV12-3/TRBV12-4
CASSSGILGYTF
TGTGCCAGCAGTTCAGGGATCCTCGGCTACACCTTC
>14|many|TRBD2|TRBJ2-5|TRBV5-1
CASSSGIAGETQYF
TGCGCCAGCAGCTCCGGGATAGCGGGAGAGACCCAGTACTTC
>13|many|TRBD1|TRBJ1-1|TRBV12-3/TRBV12-4
CASSRDRATEAFF
TGTGCCAGCAGCCGAGACAGGGCCACTGAAGCTTTCTTT
>13|.|.|TRBJ1-2|TRBV20-1
CSAIQGGGYGYTF
TGCAGTGCTATCCAAGGGGGGGGCTATGGCTACACCTTC
>15|few|.|TRBJ2-1|TRBV5-1
CASSLRGLGGDEQFF
TGCGCCAGCAGCTTGAGGGGACTAGGGGGCGATGAGCAGTTCTTC
>12|few|.|TRBJ2-2|TRBV12-3/TRBV12-4
CASSQKGGELFF
TGTGCCAGCAGCCAAAAAGGCGGGGAGCTGTTTTTT
>16|.|TRBD2|TRBJ2-3|TRBV9
CASSRNLAGSTDTQYF
TGTGCCAGCAGCCGTAATCTAGCGGGGTCCACAGATACGCAGTATTTT
>14|.|TRBD2|TRBJ2-7|TRBV20-1
CSARPSGSWNEQYF
TGCAGTGCTAGACCGAGCGGGAGTTGGAACGAGCAGTACTTC
>16|few|TRBD2|TRBJ2-7|TRBV16
CASSQSFSGRGYEQYF
TGTGCCAGCAGCCAATCCTTTAGCGGGAGGGGCTACGAGCAGTACTTC
>19|.|.|TRBJ2-7|TRBV4-2
CASSQDLGSRARSGGEQYF
TGTGCCAGCAGCCAAGATCTCGGGAGTAGGGCCCGGTCTGGGGGCGAGCAGTACTTC
>15|.|.|TRBJ1-5|TRBV5-1
CASSFTGNSNQPQHF
TGCGCCAGCAGCTTTACAGGGAACAGCAATCAGCCCCAGCATTTT
>17|few|.|TRBJ2-3|TRBV5-1
CASSSSPPWTSTDTQYF
TGCGCCAGCAGCTCAAGCCCCCCATGGACTAGCACAGATACGCAGTATTTT
>16|few|TRBD2|TRBJ2-3|TRBV27
CASSLAGLISTDTQYF
TGTGCCAGCAGTCTAGCGGGGCTGATTAGCACAGATACGCAGTATTTT
>15|few|.|TRBJ2-6|TRBV5-1
CASSAGRSGANVLTF
TGCGCCAGCAGCGCCGGGAGATCTGGGGCCAACGTCCTGACTTTC
>13|few|.|TRBJ2-3|TRBV20-1
CSAVHTSTDTQYF
TGCAGTGCTGTCCATACTAGCACAGATACGCAGTATTTT